The 26 T cell receptor beta chains listed next were all sequenced from one sample in a study of T cells in Graves' hyperthyroidism and ophthalmopathy. RNA transcripts served as the template for amplifying TCR beta CDR3 regions. The study used the HTBI primer set for a first-round RT-PCR of the TCR CDR3. MiXCR, applied by TCRdb to the multiplex PCR reads, yields one record per CDR3 protein. Of hundreds of thousands of distinct CDR3 sequences in the sample, approximately 15% are singletons; the top ten hold about 12%. Sequencing was carried out using blood. All receptors come from a woman in her 50s with Graves' ophthalmopathy.

As regards this clonotype: This may be a read error, as it is one base from a much larger clone. CDR3 DNA sequence: TGTGCCAGCAGCCCCGGACAGACTAGCACAGATACGCAGTATTTT. Translating gives CASSPGQTSTDTQYF. This rearrangement joins TRBV5-4 to TRBJ2-3; D perhaps matches TRBD1 (6 bases). This CDR3 spans 15 amino acids. V lost 4 bases and J lost 0, with 12 bases in between. The V gene's germline CDR1 is SGHNT and CDR2 YYREEE (reference sequence).

This clonotype was detected ten times or more. V usage is TRBV5-1 and J usage is TRBJ2-1; TRBD2 might be the D (7 bases). From germline, CDR1 is SGHRS and CDR2 YFSETQ. Trimming left V 3 bases short and J 10 bases short, with 17 bases between. The CDR3 runs 14 residues. The CDR3 protein is CASSWGGGQQEQFF. The CDR3 DNA reads TGCGCCAGCAGCTGGGGGGGGGGGCAGCAAGAGCAGTTCTTC. The full variable domain, rest sourced from reference TRBV5-1 and TRBJ2-1, is KAGVTQTPRYLIKTRGQQVTLSCSPISGHRSVSWYQQTPGQGLQFLFEYFSETQRNKGNFPGRFSGRQFSNSRSEMNVSTLELGDSALYLCASSWGGGQQEQFFGPGTRLTVL.

This clonotype was seen repeatedly, ten times or more. The J gene is TRBJ2-4, the V gene TRBV7-8, with D perhaps TRBD1 (7 bases). Germline CDR1 is SGHVS and CDR2 is FQNEAQ. The CDR3 extends over 17 amino acids. V was cut by 1 base and J by 1 base, with 14 bases left in between. CDR3 sequence reads: CASSLVSGGSAKNIQYF. CDR3 sequence (DNA): TGTGCCAGCAGCTTAGTGTCAGGGGGGAGTGCCAAAAACATTCAGTACTTC.

This clonotype was observed at least ten times. The V call is TRBV28, the J call TRBJ2-5; D is unclear. Germline V gene lookup returns CDR1 MDHEN and CDR2 SYDVKM. Trimming pared 3 bases from V and 0 bases from J, leaving 5 bases between. The length of the CDR3 is 13 residues. CDR3 sequence: CASSFEDQETQYF. CDR3 DNA sequence: TGTGCCAGCAGTTTTGAGGACCAAGAGACCCAGTACTTC.

This clonotype was recorded many times. The chain links TRBV3-1 to TRBJ2-7; 10 bases align to TRBD1. This CDR3 has 14 amino acids. V shed 3 bases and J 6 bases; nucleotides not matched to a gene: 5. CDR1 and CDR2 from the germline V gene are LGHDT and YNNKEL (reference sequence). In nucleotides, the CDR3 is TGTGCCAGCAGCCATCCGGGACAGGGGCCCGAGCAGTACTTC. It codes for CASSHPGQGPEQYF.

This clonotype showed up many times. The chain has TRBV20-1 and TRBJ1-2; the D gene is possibly TRBD1 (5 bases). The germline V and J ends were trimmed by 3 bases and 8 bases, with 22 bases remaining between them. The CDR3 contains 15 residues. Germline-derived CDR1 and CDR2 are DFQATT and SNEGSKA (reference sequence). Written as DNA, the CDR3 is TGCAGTGCTAGTGGTACGGGGGATCACACTGGGGGCTACACCTTC. This encodes CSASGTGDHTGGYTF.

The rearrangement links TRBV10-3 to TRBJ2-1, with 9 positions matching TRBD2. V trimming: 3 bases; J trimming: 0 bases; junction bases outside the gene matches: 3. Germline V gene data show CDR1 as ENHRY and CDR2 as SYGVKD. The CDR3 length is 16 residues. Here the CDR3 DNA reads TGTGCCATCAGTGATTTTAGCGGGAGCTCCTACAATGAGCAGTTCTTC. Translating gives CAISDFSGSSYNEQFF.

This clonotype was seen many times. This sequence joins TRBV6-2 or TRBV6-3 and TRBJ2-7, with a weak D call TRBD2 (6 bases). Germline lookup yields CDR1 MNHEY and CDR2 SVGEGT. The CDR3 has 14 residues. V was shortened by 0 bases and J by 7 bases, with 13 bases between the two germline ends. Written as DNA, the CDR3 is TGTGCCAGCAGTTACTCGAGAGTAGCGGAAGAGCAGTACTTC. This encodes CASSYSRVAEEQYF.

The chain carries TRBV19 and TRBJ1-5; 9 positions match TRBD1. The junction had 7 bases not matched to a gene; V was cut back by 4 bases and J by 3 bases. CDR1 is LNHDA and CDR2 is SQIVND in the germline V gene (reference sequence). CDR3 length: 16 residues. Written as DNA, the CDR3 is TGTGCCAGTAGTAACTGGGGACAGGGCCTCAATCAGCCCCAGCATTTT. Protein sequence: CASSNWGQGLNQPQHF.

In its sample, this clonotype was seen a few times. The chain joins TRBV4-3 to TRBJ2-2, with D perhaps TRBD1 (6 bases). The CDR3 covers 16 residues. Trimming took 1 base from V and 3 from J, leaving 12 bases between them. Germline V gives CDR1 LGHNA, CDR2 YSLEER. The CDR3 loop reads CASSQVRDRYTGELFF. In DNA, the CDR3 is TGCGCCAGCAGCCAAGTGCGAGACAGGTACACCGGGGAGCTGTTTTTT.

On this clonotype itself: This sequence may be a read error, since a much larger clone differs from it by one base. J is TRBJ1-1 and V is TRBV10-3; D is uncertain. Germline V gives CDR1 ENHRY, CDR2 SYGVKD. The CDR3 covers 13 residues. The germline V and J ends were trimmed by 1 base and 4 bases, with 7 bases remaining between them. CDR3: CAISELLSTEAFF. The CDR3 region has the DNA TGTGCCATCAGTGAGTTGTTGAGCACTGAAGCTTTCTTT.

Concerning this clonotype: A much larger clone differs by one base, so this may be a read error. V is TRBV10-3 and J is TRBJ2-5, with D unclear. V was trimmed by 5 bases and J by 0 bases, leaving 10 bases between them. The CDR3 loop spans 14 amino acids. Germline V gene sequence: CDR1 ENHRY, CDR2 SYGVKD. CDR3 bases: TGTGCCATCAGTTTCATGTCGTACCAAGAGACCCAGTACTTC. It specifies CAISFMSYQETQYF.

Points on this clonotype: It may be a read error: a sequence one base away is much more abundant. The chain has TRBV30 and TRBJ1-4; no definite D call. Germline CDR1 is GTSNPN and CDR2 is SVGIG (reference sequence). The CDR3 totals 14 residues. The CDR3 loop is CTWSVGAIREKLFF. The CDR3 region has the DNA TGTACCTGGAGTGTAGGCGCAATACGGGAAAAACTGTTTTTT.

The table lists this clonotype with many counts. The chain recombines TRBV19 with TRBJ1-1, with a possible D match to TRBD1 (5 bases). Germline V CDR1 and CDR2: LNHDA, SQIVND (reference sequence). CDR3 size: 15 residues. Trimming removed 2 bases at V and 4 bases at J, with 14 bases between. Here the CDR3 reads CASSISHRRGTEAFF. The CDR3 DNA reads TGTGCCAGTAGTATATCTCACAGGAGGGGCACTGAAGCTTTCTTT.

This clonotype was seen a handful of times. This chain joins TRBV2 and TRBJ2-2; 9 bases map to TRBD1. CDR1 and CDR2 from the germline V gene are SNHLY and FYNNEI. Trimming removed 7 bases from V and 5 bases from J; junction bases left unmatched: 8. The CDR3 covers 15 residues. The CDR3 is CASNLGQGGTGELFF. CDR3 nucleotide sequence: TGTGCCAGCAACCTGGGACAGGGAGGGACCGGGGAGCTGTTTTTT.

This clonotype was seen repeatedly, ten times or more. The chain has TRBV30 and TRBJ1-1; D gene unclear. Trimming took off 3 bases at V and 6 bases at J, with 8 bases between the two ends. Germline loops: CDR1 GTSNPN, CDR2 SVGIG (reference sequence). CDR3 length: 11 amino acids. CDR3 sequence reads: CAWSIGAEAFF. CDR3 coding DNA: TGTGCCTGGAGCATCGGCGCTGAAGCTTTCTTT.

Comments on this clonotype: This clone may be a read error of a much larger clone one base away. The J gene is TRBJ1-1, the V gene TRBV24-1, with D perhaps matching TRBD1 (5 bases). Looked up from germline, CDR1 is KGHDR and CDR2 is SFDVKD. CDR3 size: 13 residues. CDR3 in DNA: TGTGCCGCCAGTGAGGGGTCGAACACTGAAGCTTTCTTT. Its protein product is CAASEGSNTEAFF.

The chain has TRBV6-2 or TRBV6-3 and TRBJ2-1; maybe TRBD2 (5 bases). V lost 0 bases to trimming and J lost 5 bases, with 8 bases between them. Per germline, CDR1 MNHEY and CDR2 SVGEGT. This CDR3 is built from 14 residues. This CDR3 is CASSYSTGNNEQFF. Written as DNA, the CDR3 is TGTGCCAGCAGTTACTCGACGGGGAACAATGAGCAGTTCTTC.

This clonotype occurred many times. The genes are TRBV12-3 or TRBV12-4 and TRBJ2-7; TRBD2 matches 11 bases. The CDR3 totals 15 residues. V was pared by 5 bases and J by 2 bases, with 5 bases of the junction left unmatched. CDR3 DNA sequence: TGTGCCAGCAGTGCCGGGACTAGCGGAACCTACGAGCAGTACTTC. This sequence encodes CASSAGTSGTYEQYF.

The table lists this clonotype with many counts. The chain carries TRBV20-1 and TRBJ2-2; D gene unclear. Germline-derived CDR1 and CDR2 are DFQATT and SNEGSKA (reference sequence). V dropped 3 bases and J dropped 3 bases, with 2 bases sitting between them. The CDR3 runs 11 residues. As DNA, the CDR3 is TGCAGTGCTAGGGACACCGGGGAGCTGTTTTTT. Encoded protein: CSARDTGELFF.

This chain connects TRBV7-9 to TRBJ2-3, with D perhaps matching TRBD2 (6 bases). Between the trimmed V and J ends, which lost 4 bases and 10 bases, there was a span of 18 bases. The CDR3 is made up of 14 amino acids. Germline CDR1 reads SEHNR; CDR2 reads FQNEAQ (reference sequence). The CDR3 region has the DNA TGTGCCAGCAGCTCCACTGCTGGCGGGAATGCGCAGTATTTT. It codes for CASSSTAGGNAQYF.

This clonotype was observed a few times. The chain has TRBV28 and TRBJ2-7, with 8 positions matching TRBD1. This CDR3 is built from 13 residues. Germline loops: CDR1 MDHEN, CDR2 SYDVKM. V lost 10 bases, J lost 4 bases, and 9 bases stayed unmatched. CDR3 protein: CATQDRDLYEQYF. The CDR3 DNA is TGTGCCACCCAGGACAGGGACCTTTACGAGCAGTACTTC. Supplemented by reference TRBV28 and TRBJ2-7, the full variable domain reads DVKVTQSSRYLVKRTGEKVFLECVQDMDHENMFWYRQDPGLGLRLIYFSYDVKMKEKGDIPEGYSVSREKKERFSLILESASTNQTSMYLCATQDRDLYEQYFGPGTRLTVT.

To note about this clonotype: A read error is possible here, since a much larger clone lies one base away. This chain links TRBV11-2 with TRBJ2-5, with 8 positions matching TRBD2. The V segment lost 4 bases and the J segment 7 bases; nucleotides outside the gene matches: 8. Germline CDR1 reads SGHAT; CDR2 reads FQNNGV. This CDR3 contains 14 residues. CDR3 region: CASSSRTSWGTQYF. CDR3 DNA: TGTGCCAGCAGCTCGCGGACTAGCTGGGGGACCCAGTACTTC.

This clonotype was seen at least ten times. This CDR3 reads CASSFLAGEEDGTDTQYF. The CDR3, as DNA: TGTGCCAGCAGCTTTCTAGCGGGAGAGGAGGATGGCACAGATACGCAGTATTTT. This chain connects TRBV7-8 to TRBJ2-3; TRBD2 agrees at 10 bases. The CDR3 sequence is 18 residues long. CDR1 is SGHVS and CDR2 is FQNEAQ in the germline V gene. The trim removed 3 bases at V and 1 base at J, leaving 10 bases unmatched. Combining the CDR3 with reference TRBV7-8 and TRBJ2-3 gives the whole variable domain GAGVSQSPRYKVAKRGQDVALRCDPISGHVSLFWYQQALGQGPEFLTYFQNEAQLDKSGLPSDRFFAERPEGSVSTLKIQRTQQEDSAVYLCASSFLAGEEDGTDTQYFGPGTRLTVL.

This clonotype occurred many times. The V gene is TRBV18, the J gene TRBJ2-1; 9 bases align to TRBD2. The CDR3 runs to 15 residues. After removal of 5 bases from V and 4 bases from J, the junction contained 6 bases not matched to a gene. Germline values: CDR1 KGHSH, CDR2 LQKENI. The CDR3 DNA reads TGTGCCAGCTCAACGGTAAGCGGGAGGTACAATGAGCAGTTCTTC. It encodes CASSTVSGRYNEQFF.

Only a few counts were recorded for this clonotype. Its ends do not fully match the called genes, so a read error is possible. The V gene is TRBV6-1, the J gene TRBJ1-1, with 8 bases aligning to TRBD1. The length of the CDR3 is 16 residues. Germline assignment: CDR1 MNHNS and CDR2 SASEGT. The CDR3: CASRGRSTGVNSEAFF. CDR3 nucleotide sequence: TGTGCCAGCAGGGGTAGGTCGACAGGGGTGAACAGTGAAGCTTTCTTT.